The present TCR beta chain was sequenced within a study of cytomegalovirus exposure and HLA in healthy donors. About the study: Falling in the Caucasian-associated ancestry cluster were about 80% of around 370 genotyped donors.

Both 60 Vbeta primers and 13 Jbeta primers went into the PCR. Profiled with immunoSEQ multiplex PCR; TCRdb holds only in-frame clones, not every one. The sample carries some 110,000 clones, roughly 80% recorded once. A note on this clone: Its target is unknown. An end of the junction does not agree with germline; a read error may underlie this.

From germline, CDR1 is SGHRS and CDR2 YFSETQ. This CDR3 contains 13 residues. Study-wide results and limits: Based on reports, TCR beta sequences accurately predicted HLA-A and HLA-B alleles for most subjects.

The chain couples TRBV5-1 to TRBJ1-2, with a tentative D call TRBD1 (5 bases). Sequenced sample: PBMCs. This sequence originates from a man aged 25-45 years in good health and CMV-seronegative. CDR3 sequence reads: CASSLAAATGANF. The DNA of the CDR3 is TGCGCCAGCAGCTTGGCCGCCGCAACAGGAGCCAACTTC.